A single sample is the source of the 4 T cell receptor beta chains below, sequenced in a study of T cell responses to AZD1222 COVID-19 vaccine. Assay used: immunoSEQ multiplex PCR; TCRdb lists only in-frame clones, some missing. The table records roughly 80,000 clones, 70% to 85% of them present only once. The sample in question was peripheral blood, obtained on day 0 of AZD1222 vaccination. The receptor source for this set is an adult in good health.

About this clone: At one boundary the junction diverges from the germline segment, which might be a read error. The chain links TRBV5-8 to TRBJ2-3, with a weak D call TRBD2 (6 bases). The CDR3 consists of 17 residues. Germline lookup yields CDR1 SGHTS and CDR2 YDEGEE. CDR3 coding DNA: TGTGCCAGCAGCTTGCCGCTATCTCGGGGGAGCACAGATACACAGTATTTT. It specifies CASSLPLSRGSTDTQYF.

The CDR3 is CASSPIQNTGELFF. The CDR3 DNA is TGTGCCAGCTCACCAATTCAGAACACCGGGGAGCTGTTTTTT. The chain combines TRBV18 with TRBJ2-2, with D hard to call. V gave up 2 bases and J gave up 1 base, with 5 bases separating them. Germline V gives CDR1 KGHSH, CDR2 LQKENI. CDR3 length: 14 amino acids.

The chain joins TRBV5-1 to TRBJ2-5; 12 nucleotides agree with TRBD2. The V segment lost 2 bases and the J segment 2 bases; nucleotides outside the gene matches: 1. This CDR3 region has 15 residues. Germline V gives CDR1 SGHRS, CDR2 YFSETQ. CDR3 in DNA: TGCGCCAGCAGCTTCGGACTAGCGGGGCAAGAGACCCAGTACTTC. Translation gives CASSFGLAGQETQYF.

The V gene is TRBV3-1 (or the pseudogene TRBV3-2), the J gene TRBJ2-1; TRBD1 is a possible D gene (6 bases). V was shortened by 4 bases and J by 2 bases, with 15 bases between the two germline ends. This CDR3 is built from 16 residues. CDR1 and CDR2 from the germline V gene are LGHDT and YNNKEL (reference sequence). The CDR3, as DNA: TGTGCCAGCAGCCCCGACAGGTTGGGAGCCTACAATGAGCAGTTCTTC. It specifies CASSPDRLGAYNEQFF.